This T cell receptor (beta chain) was identified in a study of blood T cell repertoires in COVID-19. The table came from immunoSEQ multiplex PCR; TCRdb's copy has only in-frame clones and leaves some out. The sample records tens of thousands of clones, roughly 80% being singletons. This clone was counted between two and nine times. The CDR3 has 14 residues. V lost 2 bases and J lost 1, with 8 bases in between. CDR1 and CDR2 (germline): SEHNR, FQNEAQ (reference sequence). Source material: peripheral blood. The gene calls are TRBV7-9 and TRBJ1-1; no reliable D call. This receptor was taken from a human donor in a cohort sampled during active COVID-19. The CDR3 region has the DNA TGTGCCAGCAGCTTAAACAATCAGAACACTGAAGCTTTCTTT. This codes for CASSLNNQNTEAFF. The full variable domain, in which reference TRBV7-9 and TRBJ1-1 provide the parts outside the CDR3, is DTGVSQNPRHKITKRGQNVTFRCDPISEHNRLYWYRQTLGQGPEFLTYFQNEAQLEKSRLLSDRFSAERPKGSFSTLEIQRTEQGDSAMYLCASSLNNQNTEAFFGQGTRLTVV.